Each of the 30 T cell receptor beta chains below was sequenced from the same sample in a study of blood T cell repertoires in COVID-19 (dated by TCRdb to the early 2020s). Libraries came from the immunoSEQ multiplex PCR assay. TCRdb provides this immuneACCESS table in a form limited to in-frame rearrangements. Some clones are lacking; in checked studies, under half of them reflect an unresolved V gene, and why the rest are absent is not known. In all, the sample holds 80,000 to 95,000 clones, and roughly 76% of those were seen once. The ten largest clones add up to less than 20% of the sample. Sequencing used peripheral blood. The receptor source for this set is a woman at least 80 years old with active or convalescent COVID-19.

The chain couples TRBV4-3 to TRBJ2-3; 13 positions match TRBD2. The ends lost 1 base at V and 1 base at J; junction bases unmatched: 2. The CDR3 extends over 17 amino acids. CDR1 is LGHNA and CDR2 is YSLEER in the germline V gene. The DNA of the CDR3 is TGCGCCAGCAGCCAAGGAACTAGCGGGGGGGGCACAGATACGCAGTATTTT. This codes for CASSQGTSGGGTDTQYF.

As concerns this clone: One end of the junction fails to match germline, which may point to a read error. J is TRBJ2-5 and V is TRBV7-7; D gene unclear. CDR3 size: 14 residues. Germline lookup yields CDR1 SSHAT and CDR2 FNYEAQ (reference sequence). CDR3 loop: CASSPDSIQETQYF. The CDR3 nucleotides read TGTGCTAGCAGCCCAGACTCGATCCAAGAGACCCAGTACTTC.

This clone has only one observation. Other DNA sequences in this sample translate to the same CDR3. The rearrangement joins TRBV30 to TRBJ1-1; a possible D gene is TRBD1 (5 bases). CDR3 length equals 14 residues. V dropped 0 bases and J dropped 0 bases, with 8 bases sitting between them. The germline V gene encodes CDR1 GTSNPN and CDR2 SVGIG (reference sequence). The DNA of the CDR3 is TGTGCCTGGAGTGTTCTAGGGGTGAACACTGAAGCTTTCTTT. Protein sequence: CAWSVLGVNTEAFF.

The chain recombines TRBV6-5 with TRBJ1-6; TRBD1 agrees at 7 bases. The CDR3 is 13 amino acids. The germline CDR1 and CDR2 sequences are MNHEY and SVGAGI. J gave up 6 bases and V 6 bases, and 2 bases lay outside the gene matches. CDR3 amino acids: CASSTGVNSPLHF. CDR3 nucleotide sequence: TGTGCCAGCAGCACAGGGGTTAATTCACCCCTCCACTTT.

The genes are TRBV7-2 and TRBJ1-1; D is ambiguous. CDR3 size: 15 residues. Germline V gene sequence: CDR1 SGHTA, CDR2 FQGNSA. Trimming removed 1 base from V and 4 bases from J, with 13 bases in between. CDR3: CASSLVLGSATEAFF. In nucleotides, the CDR3 is TGTGCCAGCAGCTTAGTTCTCGGGTCAGCCACTGAAGCTTTCTTT.

In nucleotides, the CDR3 is TGTGCCAGCAGTTATGACAGCACTAACTATGGCTACACCTTC. Residues: CASSYDSTNYGYTF. This chain uses TRBV6-5 with TRBJ1-2; possibly TRBD1 for D (5 bases). Deletions cut 3 bases from V and 0 bases from J, with 8 bases between. From germline, CDR1 is MNHEY and CDR2 SVGAGI. CDR3 length: 14 residues.

The table lists this clone with a count of one. V usage is TRBV6-4 and J usage is TRBJ2-5; 8 bases are a match to TRBD2. The germline CDR1 and CDR2 sequences are MRHNA and SNTAGT. The CDR3 covers 15 residues. V was clipped by 2 bases and J by 4 bases; unmatched bases: 6. Written as DNA, the CDR3 is TGTGCCAGCAGTGACCCCGGACTAGCAGGAGAGACCCAGTACTTC. Protein sequence: CASSDPGLAGETQYF.

This clone was detected once. The chain combines TRBV6-2 or TRBV6-3 with TRBJ2-1; D may be TRBD1 (5 bases). Trimming pared 6 bases from V and 7 bases from J, leaving 16 bases between. Germline V CDR1 and CDR2: MNHEY, SVGEGT. The CDR3 sequence is 14 residues long. This chain's CDR3 is CASSPAGFGNEQFF. CDR3 sequence (DNA): TGTGCCAGCAGCCCCGCAGGGTTTGGGAATGAGCAGTTCTTC.

The V gene is TRBV6-2 or TRBV6-3, the J gene TRBJ2-5; 7 bases line up with TRBD2. The V gene end was trimmed by 0 bases and the J gene end by 2 bases; junction bases not matched to a gene: 3. Per germline, CDR1 MNHEY and CDR2 SVGEGT. The CDR3 contains 15 residues. The CDR3 loop reads CASSYSTSLQETQYF. The DNA of the CDR3 is TGTGCCAGCAGTTACTCGACTAGCCTTCAAGAGACCCAGTACTTC.

The rearrangement uses TRBV21-1 and TRBJ2-3; the D call of TRBD1 is as the table states it, not checked on the DNA. TRBV21-1 corresponds to a pseudogene. CDR3 size: 16 residues. CDR3 sequence: CASSTARDRTGDTQYF. In nucleotides, the CDR3 is TGTGCCAGCAGCACCGCTCGGGACAGGACGGGCGATACGCAGTATTTT.

This clone was counted ten times or more. This chain links TRBV10-2 with TRBJ2-7, with D uncertain. This CDR3 contains 12 residues. The germline CDR1 and CDR2 sequences are WSHSY and SAAADI. V gave up 5 bases and J gave up 0 bases, with 5 bases separating them. CDR3 loop: CASSPSSYEQYF. CDR3 nucleotides: TGCGCCAGCAGTCCCTCCTCCTACGAGCAGTACTTC.

This clone was counted between two and nine times. The chain combines TRBV2 with TRBJ1-4, with 7 bases matching TRBD1. The CDR3 extends over 12 amino acids. V shed 10 bases, J shed 5 bases, and the junction held 4 bases outside the gene matches. Germline V lookup: CDR1 SNHLY, CDR2 FYNNEI. CDR3 protein: CATGTENEKLFF. The DNA for the CDR3 is TGTGCCACCGGGACAGAAAATGAAAAACTGTTTTTT. Together with reference TRBV2 and TRBJ1-4, the CDR3 gives the full variable domain: EPEVTQTPSHQVTQMGQEVILRCVPISNHLYFYWYRQILGQKVEFLVSFYNNEISEKSEIFDDQFSVERPDGSNFTLKIRSTKLEDSAMYFCATGTENEKLFFGSGTQLSVL.

The J gene is TRBJ1-1, the V gene TRBV11-2, with D possibly being TRBD1 (6 bases). Deletions cut 1 base from V and 0 bases from J, with 9 bases between. The CDR3 spans 15 residues. Germline V gene data show CDR1 as SGHAT and CDR2 as FQNNGV. The CDR3 region has the DNA TGTGCCAGCAGCTTAGTAGGGGGTTTGAACACTGAAGCTTTCTTT. Translation gives CASSLVGGLNTEAFF.

The CDR3: CASSQEQGYYGYTF. CDR3 sequence (DNA): TGTGCCAGCAGCCAAGAACAGGGTTACTATGGCTACACCTTC. The chain joins TRBV3-1 (or the pseudogene TRBV3-2) to TRBJ1-2; maybe TRBD1 (6 bases). Deletions cut 0 bases from V and 3 bases from J, with 8 bases between. In germline, CDR1 is LGHDT, CDR2 YNNKEL (reference sequence). This CDR3 has 14 amino acids.

The gene calls are TRBV7-6 and TRBJ2-1; TRBD2 aligns across 16 bases. The germline CDR1 and CDR2 sequences are SGHVS and FNYEAQ. V lost 3 bases and J lost 5; bases outside the gene matches: 10. The CDR3 spans 19 residues. This chain's CDR3 is CASSLWGLAGGPRDNEQFF. For the CDR3, the DNA is TGTGCCAGCAGCTTGTGGGGACTAGCGGGGGGGCCCAGGGACAATGAGCAGTTCTTC.

This clone appeared once. V is TRBV6-5 and J is TRBJ1-2; no clear D gene. V lost 2 bases and J lost 4, with 8 bases in between. Per the germline V gene, CDR1 is MNHEY and CDR2 is SVGAGI. The CDR3 runs 13 residues. For the CDR3, the DNA is TGTGCCAGCAGTTACAAGGACTTCTATGGCTACACCTTC. It specifies CASSYKDFYGYTF.

The chain combines TRBV6-5 with TRBJ1-1; 9 nucleotides match TRBD1. The CDR3 is 16 amino acids. Germline-derived CDR1 and CDR2 are MNHEY and SVGAGI. The V gene end was trimmed by 4 bases and the J gene end by 7 bases; junction bases not matched to a gene: 13. The DNA for the CDR3 is TGTGCCAGCAGTTTAACACTGAACAGGGGGCTTAGTGAAGCTTTCTTT. It translates to CASSLTLNRGLSEAFF.

This clone was detected only once. The chain joins TRBV5-1 to TRBJ1-1; TRBD1 might be the D (6 bases). The CDR3 loop spans 16 amino acids. Trimming took 4 bases from V and 1 from J, leaving 17 bases between them. The germline CDR1 and CDR2 sequences are SGHRS and YFSETQ. The CDR3 nucleotides are TGCGCCAGCAGCCCCGGACAGACCGAGCAGAACACTGAAGCTTTCTTT. This translates into CASSPGQTEQNTEAFF.

This sequence joins TRBV25-1 and TRBJ1-2; TRBD1 agrees at 9 bases. V dropped 6 bases and J dropped 8; count of bases not matched to a gene: 13. The CDR3 totals 15 residues. Germline loops: CDR1 MGHDK, CDR2 SYGVNS. The CDR3 DNA follows: TGTGCCAGCAGCCCTGCCGGGACAGGGCATAGCGGCTACACCTTC. Translating gives CASSPAGTGHSGYTF.

J is TRBJ2-7 and V is TRBV20-1; tentative D call: TRBD2 (7 bases). CDR1 is DFQATT, CDR2 SNEGSKA, per germline (reference sequence). The CDR3 is 14 residues long. V shed 3 bases and J shed 5 bases, with 17 bases lying between them. CDR3 in DNA: TGCAGTGCTAGTATGGGGGGGCGGACTCACGAGCAGTACTTC. It translates to CSASMGGRTHEQYF.

The V call is TRBV28, the J call TRBJ1-2; no reliable D call. The germline CDR1 and CDR2 sequences are MDHEN and SYDVKM. CDR3 length: 15 amino acids. Trimming pared 10 bases from V and 1 base from J, leaving 19 bases between. The CDR3 sequence is CATSSDGSYNYGYTF. CDR3 DNA: TGTGCCACCTCCTCTGACGGGAGTTATAACTATGGCTACACCTTC.

This chain links TRBV19 with TRBJ1-5; a weak D match, TRBD1 (5 bases). The CDR3 extends over 14 amino acids. Germline values: CDR1 LNHDA, CDR2 SQIVND (reference sequence). The V end lost 3 bases, the J end lost 2 bases, and 8 bases lay between the germline ends. This CDR3 is CASSIWGGNQPQHF. CDR3 DNA sequence: TGTGCCAGTAGTATCTGGGGCGGCAATCAGCCCCAGCATTTT.

In this sample, this clone turned up many times. The J gene is TRBJ2-1, the V gene TRBV10-3, with D unclear. Trimming cost V 3 bases and J 5 bases, with 14 bases left between them. The CDR3 has 15 amino acids. Germline CDR1 ENHRY, CDR2 SYGVKD. The CDR3: CAISDDSRIDNEQFF. CDR3 in DNA: TGTGCCATCAGTGACGATTCTAGGATCGACAATGAGCAGTTCTTC.

The chain carries TRBV11-2 and TRBJ2-1; D remains ambiguous. Germline values: CDR1 SGHAT, CDR2 FQNNGV. This CDR3 comprises 12 residues. Trimming removed 0 bases from V and 13 bases from J, with 10 bases in between. In DNA, the CDR3 is TGTGCCAGCAGCTTAGAGGTGACACGACAGTTCTTC. Encoded protein: CASSLEVTRQFF.

This clone was recorded once. The chain couples TRBV6-4 to TRBJ1-2; maybe TRBD1 (5 bases). Trimming left V 8 bases short and J 4 bases short, with 20 bases between. CDR1 MRHNA and CDR2 SNTAGT come from the germline V gene. The CDR3 covers 15 residues. The DNA of the CDR3 is TGTGCCAGCCCCCGATTACAGGAAACTTCCTATGGCTACACCTTC. Its protein product is CASPRLQETSYGYTF.

The J gene is TRBJ2-5, the V gene TRBV12-3 or TRBV12-4; tentatively, D is TRBD1 (6 bases). V was pared by 6 bases and J by 4 bases, with 12 bases between. The CDR3 length is 13 residues. The CDR3 DNA is TGTGCCAGCAGCCGAAACAGGGTAGAGACCCAGTACTTC. Translation gives CASSRNRVETQYF.

CDR3 amino acids: CAISKQVSGANVLTF. In DNA form, the CDR3 reads TGTGCCATCAGCAAACAAGTCTCTGGGGCCAACGTCCTGACTTTC. This chain links TRBV10-3 with TRBJ2-6; no reliable D call. Germline lookup yields CDR1 ENHRY and CDR2 SYGVKD. The length of the CDR3 is 15 residues. V lost 6 bases, J lost 0 bases, and 9 bases lay in between.

The chain combines TRBV12-3 or TRBV12-4 with TRBJ1-2; TRBD1 might be the D (6 bases). Trimming took 4 bases from V and 7 from J, leaving 13 bases between them. The CDR3 covers 13 residues. The CDR3 loop is CASSSNRESGYTF. In nucleotides, the CDR3 is TGTGCCAGCAGTTCAAACAGGGAAAGTGGCTACACCTTC.

The chain combines TRBV5-1 with TRBJ2-5; 7 bases fit TRBD1. Unmatched junction bases numbered 5, after V lost 0 bases and J lost 3 bases. CDR3 size: 15 residues. Germline-derived CDR1 and CDR2 are SGHRS and YFSETQ. The CDR3 DNA reads as TGCGCCAGCAGCTTGGTCCCTACAGGGGAAGAGACCCAGTACTTC. This sequence encodes CASSLVPTGEETQYF.

This clone is categorized as hyperexpanded. The chain is built from TRBV27 and TRBJ2-7; 7 nucleotides agree with TRBD1. V was pared by 3 bases and J by 6 bases, with 5 bases of the junction left unmatched. This CDR3 spans 13 amino acids. Germline-derived CDR1 and CDR2 are MNHEY and SMNVEV (reference sequence). This CDR3 is CASSFTGAGEQYF. CDR3 DNA sequence: TGTGCCAGCAGTTTCACAGGGGCTGGCGAGCAGTACTTC.